This TCR beta chain was sequenced during a study of T cells in Graves' hyperthyroidism and ophthalmopathy. Findings and caveats of the study: Blood also contained most expanded thyroid clonotypes above 0.001. Model-based prediction identified ophthalmopathy a median approximately 6.2 months prior to its onset. In simple terms, a model built on 13 V-J features told ophthalmopathy apart from stable hyperthyroidism.

RNA transcripts provided the source from which TCR beta CDR3 regions were amplified. The study used the HTBI primer set for a first-round RT-PCR of the TCR CDR3. TCRdb re-derived calls from the multiplex PCR reads in MiXCR, one entry per CDR3 protein. The table records fewer than 800,000 distinct CDR3 sequences, around 17% of them present only once. A word on this clonotype: Its specificity is not known.

This CDR3 is built from 15 residues. Trimming cost V 5 bases and J 2 bases, with 13 bases left between them. Germline V CDR1 and CDR2: KGHDR, SFDVKD. Recently diagnosed hyperthyroidism of less than 2 months' duration affected patients aged 18 to 65. This sequence originates from a man between 18 and 35 years old with Graves' hyperthyroidism. Sequenced: blood. The V call is TRBV24-1, the J call TRBJ2-3; tentatively, D is TRBD1 (5 bases). The CDR3, as DNA: TGTGCCACCAGTGTGGGCGACAGACCCACAGATACGCAGTATTTT. Residues: CATSVGDRPTDTQYF.